A selection of T cell receptor beta chains follows, all from one sample in a study of radiotherapy plus CTLA-4 blockade in lung cancer. Sequencing was performed with immunoSEQ multiplex PCR; in TCRdb, only in-frame clones are kept and a portion is missing. The profile shows 95,000 to 150,000 clones, 70% to 90% of them singletons. The material sequenced was peripheral blood, taken from a patient treated with radiotherapy plus ipilimumab. These receptor sequences come from a human donor with non-small cell lung cancer that progressed on radiotherapy plus ipilimumab. Each CDR3 is given with its conserved first and last residue. The order of the fields is J gene, V gene, D gene, clone size, CDR3 protein, CDR3 DNA. The D gene is left open where the match is weak. A row's size may be missing; if present it is once, few, many or a size class.

j_call: TRBJ2-1; v_call: TRBV15; d_call: .; clone_size: .; cdr3_aa: CATSTSPGDEQFF; cdr3_nt: TGTGCCACCAGCACAAGCCCTGGGGATGAGCAGTTCTTC
j_call: TRBJ1-1; v_call: TRBV11-3; d_call: .; clone_size: .; cdr3_aa: CASSGRGGTLNTEAFF; cdr3_nt: TGTGCCAGCAGCGGGCGAGGAGGGACACTGAACACTGAAGCTTTCTTT
j_call: TRBJ2-1; v_call: TRBV11-1; d_call: TRBD2; clone_size: .; cdr3_aa: CASSLGRLAGGSSYNEQFF; cdr3_nt: TGTGCCAGCAGCTTAGGTCGGCTAGCGGGAGGAAGCTCCTACAATGAGCAGTTCTTC
j_call: TRBJ1-1; v_call: TRBV2; d_call: TRBD1; clone_size: .; cdr3_aa: CASSRQGRVTEAFF; cdr3_nt: TGTGCCAGCAGTAGACAGGGTCGGGTCACTGAAGCTTTCTTT
j_call: TRBJ2-7; v_call: TRBV27; d_call: .; clone_size: .; cdr3_aa: CASSLSRTYEQYF; cdr3_nt: TGTGCCAGCAGTTTGTCGCGGACCTACGAGCAGTACTTC
j_call: TRBJ2-4; v_call: TRBV30; d_call: .; clone_size: .; cdr3_aa: CAWSVAGSGIQYF; cdr3_nt: TGTGCCTGGAGTGTGGCGGGTTCCGGCATTCAGTACTTC
j_call: TRBJ2-5; v_call: TRBV6-5; d_call: .; clone_size: .; cdr3_aa: CASSNYRETQYF; cdr3_nt: TGTGCCAGCAGTAATTACAGGGAGACCCAGTACTTC
j_call: TRBJ2-2; v_call: TRBV5-4; d_call: TRBD2; clone_size: .; cdr3_aa: CASSLLRGLAGTGELFF; cdr3_nt: TGTGCCAGCAGCTTGCTGAGGGGACTAGCGGGCACCGGGGAGCTGTTTTTT
j_call: TRBJ2-4; v_call: TRBV28; d_call: .; clone_size: .; cdr3_aa: CASSSGGGLNIQYF; cdr3_nt: TGTGCCAGCAGTTCGGGCGGAGGACTAAACATTCAGTACTTC
j_call: TRBJ1-5; v_call: TRBV30; d_call: .; clone_size: .; cdr3_aa: CAWSVRQGTTIGSNQPQHF; cdr3_nt: TGTGCCTGGAGTGTACGGCAGGGGACAACTATCGGTTCCAATCAGCCCCAGCATTTT
j_call: TRBJ2-7; v_call: TRBV5-1; d_call: .; clone_size: .; cdr3_aa: CASSGTPSYEQYF; cdr3_nt: TGCGCCAGCAGCGGAACACCTTCCTACGAGCAGTACTTC
j_call: TRBJ2-7; v_call: TRBV2; d_call: TRBD1; clone_size: .; cdr3_aa: CASSEMDRVPYEQYF; cdr3_nt: TGTGCCAGCAGTGAAATGGACAGGGTACCCTACGAGCAGTACTTC
j_call: TRBJ2-5; v_call: TRBV6-6; d_call: .; clone_size: .; cdr3_aa: CASRLSRVGLGETQYF; cdr3_nt: TGTGCCAGCAGACTATCTAGGGTAGGTTTGGGAGAGACCCAGTACTTC
j_call: TRBJ1-3; v_call: TRBV19; d_call: .; clone_size: few; cdr3_aa: CASTGSSGNTIYF; cdr3_nt: TGTGCCAGTACGGGCAGCTCTGGAAACACCATATATTTT
j_call: TRBJ2-7; v_call: TRBV15; d_call: .; clone_size: .; cdr3_aa: CATSRDGDYEQYF; cdr3_nt: TGTGCCACCAGCAGAGATGGAGATTACGAGCAGTACTTC
j_call: TRBJ2-1; v_call: TRBV6-5; d_call: .; clone_size: .; cdr3_aa: CASSSPKKGLGRDKFF; cdr3_nt: TGTGCCAGCAGTTCGCCTAAAAAGGGACTTGGCAGGGACAAGTTCTTC
j_call: TRBJ2-1; v_call: TRBV6-1; d_call: TRBD2; clone_size: .; cdr3_aa: CASSVRRPSGNNEQFF; cdr3_nt: TGTGCCAGCAGTGTCCGGCGGCCTAGCGGTAACAATGAGCAGTTCTTC
j_call: TRBJ1-1; v_call: TRBV29-1; d_call: .; clone_size: .; cdr3_aa: CSVETGPTEAFF; cdr3_nt: TGCAGCGTTGAAACAGGTCCCACTGAAGCTTTCTTT
j_call: TRBJ1-2; v_call: TRBV5-1; d_call: .; clone_size: .; cdr3_aa: CASSFETGIYGYTF; cdr3_nt: TGCGCCAGCAGCTTCGAGACAGGCATCTATGGCTACACCTTC
j_call: TRBJ2-1; v_call: TRBV2; d_call: .; clone_size: .; cdr3_aa: CASSEGGISFF; cdr3_nt: TGTGCCAGCAGTGAAGGCGGGATAAGTTTCTTC
j_call: TRBJ2-3; v_call: TRBV7-8; d_call: .; clone_size: .; cdr3_aa: CASSFQGFTDTQYF; cdr3_nt: TGTGCCAGCAGCTTTCAGGGTTTCACAGATACGCAGTATTTT
j_call: TRBJ2-3; v_call: TRBV7-9; d_call: TRBD2; clone_size: .; cdr3_aa: CASLLAGGDTQYF; cdr3_nt: TGTGCCAGCCTACTAGCGGGAGGAGATACGCAGTATTTT
j_call: TRBJ1-1; v_call: TRBV5-1; d_call: .; clone_size: once; cdr3_aa: CASSLEQGAEAFF; cdr3_nt: TGCGCCAGCAGCTTGGAACAGGGAGCTGAAGCTTTCTTT
j_call: TRBJ1-5; v_call: TRBV7-6; d_call: .; clone_size: .; cdr3_aa: CASSSEADTQHF; cdr3_nt: TGTGCCAGCAGCTCCGAGGCAGATACGCAGCATTTT
j_call: TRBJ2-3; v_call: TRBV19; d_call: .; clone_size: .; cdr3_aa: CASSIRPADTQYF; cdr3_nt: TGTGCCAGTAGTATAAGACCAGCAGATACGCAGTATTTT
j_call: TRBJ1-2; v_call: TRBV5-4; d_call: TRBD1; clone_size: .; cdr3_aa: CASSLPGTGAHGYTF; cdr3_nt: TGTGCCAGCAGCTTACCCGGGACAGGTGCTCATGGCTACACCTTC
j_call: TRBJ2-7; v_call: TRBV27; d_call: .; clone_size: .; cdr3_aa: CASRSRGGLQYF; cdr3_nt: TGTGCCAGCAGGTCCCGTGGGGGCCTGCAGTACTTC
j_call: TRBJ1-1; v_call: TRBV2; d_call: .; clone_size: .; cdr3_aa: CASSEAAGNTEAFF; cdr3_nt: TGTGCCAGCAGTGAAGCGGCAGGGAACACTGAAGCTTTCTTT
j_call: TRBJ1-5; v_call: TRBV2; d_call: .; clone_size: .; cdr3_aa: CASSTGLWQPQHF; cdr3_nt: TGTGCCAGCAGTACCGGGCTCTGGCAGCCCCAGCATTTT
j_call: TRBJ1-1; v_call: TRBV2; d_call: TRBD1; clone_size: .; cdr3_aa: CASSERGQGGTEAFF; cdr3_nt: TGTGCCAGCAGTGAACGGGGACAGGGTGGCACTGAAGCTTTCTTT
j_call: TRBJ1-5; v_call: TRBV2; d_call: .; clone_size: .; cdr3_aa: CASSEGRGGNQPQHF; cdr3_nt: TGTGCCAGCAGTGAAGGCAGGGGTGGCAATCAGCCCCAGCATTTT
j_call: TRBJ1-3; v_call: TRBV10-1; d_call: .; clone_size: .; cdr3_aa: CASSEGAGNTIYF; cdr3_nt: TGCGCCAGCAGTGAAGGGGCTGGAAACACCATATATTTT
j_call: TRBJ1-3; v_call: TRBV9; d_call: .; clone_size: once; cdr3_aa: CASSVVGSGNTIYF; cdr3_nt: TGTGCCAGCAGCGTAGTTGGGAGTGGAAACACCATATATTTT
j_call: TRBJ2-7; v_call: TRBV2; d_call: .; clone_size: once; cdr3_aa: CASSELGSSYEQYF; cdr3_nt: TGTGCCAGCAGTGAATTGGGCAGCTCCTACGAGCAGTACTTC
j_call: TRBJ2-7; v_call: TRBV7-8; d_call: TRBD2; clone_size: once; cdr3_aa: CASSLPGLADTYEQYF; cdr3_nt: TGTGCCAGCAGCTTACCGGGACTAGCGGACACCTACGAGCAGTACTTC
j_call: TRBJ1-2; v_call: TRBV5-1; d_call: .; clone_size: .; cdr3_aa: CASSLGFVTYGYTF; cdr3_nt: TGCGCCAGCAGCTTGGGTTTCGTGACCTATGGCTACACCTTC
j_call: TRBJ2-7; v_call: TRBV2; d_call: .; clone_size: .; cdr3_aa: CASINYYEQYF; cdr3_nt: TGTGCCAGCATTAATTACTACGAGCAGTACTTC
j_call: TRBJ2-7; v_call: TRBV11-2; d_call: .; clone_size: .; cdr3_aa: CASSSSYEQYF; cdr3_nt: TGTGCCAGCAGTTCCTCATACGAGCAGTACTTC
j_call: TRBJ1-2; v_call: TRBV11-2; d_call: .; clone_size: .; cdr3_aa: CASSLGRDAGYTF; cdr3_nt: TGTGCCAGCAGCTTAGGACGGGACGCGGGCTACACCTTC
j_call: TRBJ1-2; v_call: TRBV5-1; d_call: .; clone_size: .; cdr3_aa: CASSLEQPYYGYTF; cdr3_nt: TGCGCCAGCAGCTTGGAGCAGCCCTACTATGGCTACACCTTC
j_call: TRBJ2-1; v_call: TRBV19; d_call: .; clone_size: .; cdr3_aa: CASTGVYNEQFF; cdr3_nt: TGTGCCAGTACCGGGGTGTACAATGAGCAGTTCTTC